Shown below are 21 T cell receptor beta chains from a single sample sequenced in a study of cytotoxic CD8 clonotypes in ibrutinib-treated CLL. Libraries were prepared by immunoSEQ multiplex PCR; TCRdb keeps only in-frame clonotypes and omits some of them. The repertoire has 57,000 or so clones, roughly 54% of them found once; the top ten carry 20% to 30%. The sequencing used PBMCs, collected at disease progression, from a patient treated with ibrutinib. The source of these receptors is a human donor with chronic lymphocytic leukemia.

The CDR3 sequence is CASTGQGNEQYF. CDR3 nucleotide sequence: TGTGCCAGCACCGGACAGGGAAACGAGCAGTACTTC. J is TRBJ2-7 and V is TRBV28, with 8 bases that match TRBD1. CDR3 size: 12 residues. After removal of 7 bases from V and 5 bases from J, the junction contained 4 bases not matched to a gene. Germline lookup yields CDR1 MDHEN and CDR2 SYDVKM.

CDR3 loop: CASSGWTLSTDTQYF. CDR3 coding DNA: TGTGCCAGCAGTGGATGGACACTAAGCACAGATACGCAGTATTTT. The chain joins TRBV6-6 to TRBJ2-3, with D possibly TRBD1 on 5 matching bases. V lost 5 bases, J lost 0 bases, and 12 bases lay in between. There are 15 residues in the CDR3. CDR1 and CDR2 (germline): MNHNY, SVGAGI (reference sequence).

For the CDR3, the DNA is TGTGCCTGGAGTGCCGCTCGTCGAACGAAGAAAATGAACACTGAAGCTTTCTTT. It codes for CAWSAARRTKKMNTEAFF. The chain links TRBV30 to TRBJ1-1, with D uncertain. V lost 1 base and J lost 0, with 21 bases in between. The germline V gene has CDR1 GTSNPN and CDR2 SVGIG (reference sequence). The CDR3 extends over 18 amino acids.

The sample holds a few counts of this clone. The chain recombines TRBV7-9 with TRBJ2-2; the D is unclear. In germline, CDR1 is SEHNR, CDR2 FQNEAQ (reference sequence). V dropped 3 bases and J dropped 0 bases, with 8 bases sitting between them. The CDR3 is 15 residues long. CDR3 nucleotides: TGTGCCAGCAGCTTGGGTTACTCGAACACCGGGGAGCTGTTTTTT. It translates to CASSLGYSNTGELFF.

The chain recombines TRBV11-2 with TRBJ1-2, with D hard to call. The CDR3 sequence is 13 residues long. The germline gives CDR1 SGHAT, CDR2 FQNNGV. Trimming removed 5 bases from V and 4 bases from J, with 11 bases in between. The CDR3: CASSGNGGYGYTF. DNA of the CDR3: TGTGCCAGCAGCGGAAACGGAGGCTATGGCTACACCTTC.

This clone appeared a few times. J is TRBJ2-1 and V is TRBV14; TRBD2 matches at 8 bases. This CDR3 is built from 13 residues. Germline V gene data show CDR1 as SGHDN and CDR2 as FVKESK. The J segment lost 10 bases and the V segment lost 4 bases, leaving 6 bases of the junction unmatched. CDR3 in DNA: TGTGCCAGCAGCCTCACTAGCGGCCAAGAGCAGTTCTTC. It specifies CASSLTSGQEQFF.

The chain is built from TRBV5-5 and TRBJ1-2; D remains unclear. Deletions cut 5 bases from V and 2 bases from J, with 16 bases between. This CDR3 region has 15 residues. Germline V gene sequence: CDR1 SGHKS, CDR2 YYEKEE (reference sequence). Here the CDR3 reads CASSRDTASNYGYTF. In DNA form, the CDR3 reads TGTGCCAGCAGTAGGGATACGGCCTCGAACTATGGCTACACCTTC.

This clone was recorded only once. The chain combines TRBV19 with TRBJ1-4, with no clear D. This CDR3 is built from 11 residues. With 5 bases removed from V and 8 bases from J, the gap between germline ends came to 6 bases. Per the germline V gene, CDR1 is LNHDA and CDR2 is SQIVND (reference sequence). CDR3 loop: CASSLFEKLFF. For the CDR3, the DNA is TGTGCCAGTAGTCTATTCGAAAAACTGTTTTTT.

V and J are TRBV7-2 and TRBJ2-3, with no clear D. The germline V gene encodes CDR1 SGHTA and CDR2 FQGNSA. Trimming took off 1 base at V and 0 bases at J, with 8 bases between the two ends. The length of the CDR3 is 15 residues. In nucleotides, the CDR3 is TGTGCCAGCAGCTTAGTGCCGGGTAGCACAGATACGCAGTATTTT. Its protein is CASSLVPGSTDTQYF.

V is TRBV9 and J is TRBJ1-1; no clear D. Germline V gene lookup returns CDR1 SGDLS and CDR2 YYNGEE. The CDR3 loop spans 13 amino acids. The V gene lost 0 bases and the J gene lost 3 bases, with 6 bases spanning the gap. For the CDR3, the DNA is TGTGCCAGCAGCGTAGTAAGGGACACTGAAGCTTTCTTT. It encodes CASSVVRDTEAFF.

CDR3 nucleotide sequence: TGTGCCAGCAGCTTAGCAGGTGGAGAGACCCAGTACTTC. It codes for CASSLAGGETQYF. The rearrangement joins TRBV7-7 to TRBJ2-5; D is unclear. The CDR3 length is 13 residues. Trimming cost V 0 bases and J 4 bases, with 6 bases left between them. Germline V gene data show CDR1 as SSHAT and CDR2 as FNYEAQ (reference sequence).

J is TRBJ2-7 and V is TRBV19; D remains unclear. CDR3 length: 14 amino acids. Trimming cost V 4 bases and J 2 bases, with 12 bases left between them. Per germline, CDR1 LNHDA and CDR2 SQIVND (reference sequence). The DNA of the CDR3 is TGTGCCAGTAGTAAGGTGAGGAGCGCCTACGAGCAGTACTTC. This codes for CASSKVRSAYEQYF.

V and J are TRBV28 and TRBJ2-7; perhaps TRBD2 as D (7 bases). V was clipped by 3 bases and J by 3 bases, with 15 bases between them. Germline V CDR1 and CDR2: MDHEN, SYDVKM. There are 15 residues in the CDR3. The CDR3 is CASSLRGTWGYEQYF. CDR3 bases: TGTGCCAGCAGTTTGCGGGGGACATGGGGCTACGAGCAGTACTTC.

The chain is built from TRBV28 and TRBJ1-4, with unresolved D. The V end lost 5 bases, the J end lost 5 bases, and 21 bases lay between the germline ends. The CDR3 is 17 amino acids. In germline, CDR1 is MDHEN, CDR2 SYDVKM. The CDR3 DNA follows: TGTGCCAGCAGTCCAACGCAGGTAGTTGAAAGGAATGAAAAACTGTTTTTT. Translation gives CASSPTQVVERNEKLFF.

V gene TRBV7-6 combines with J gene TRBJ2-7; a weak D match, TRBD2 (6 bases). The CDR3 consists of 15 residues. Germline lookup yields CDR1 SGHVS and CDR2 FNYEAQ. Trimming stripped 0 bases from V and 4 bases from J, with 13 bases between. CDR3 sequence (DNA): TGTGCCAGCAGCTTAGCGGTGGCAGGGACTTACGAGCAGTACTTC. Its protein product is CASSLAVAGTYEQYF.

The V gene is TRBV5-1, the J gene TRBJ2-3; either TRBD1 or TRBD2 may fit D (5 bases each). The CDR3 sequence is 16 residues long. V lost 4 bases and J lost 0, with 15 bases in between. CDR1 and CDR2 (germline): SGHRS, YFSETQ. CDR3 amino acids: CASSKGTAPSTDTQYF. CDR3 DNA sequence: TGCGCCAGCAGCAAGGGGACGGCCCCTAGCACAGATACGCAGTATTTT.

This chain connects TRBV28 to TRBJ1-5; weak D call: TRBD1 (6 bases). This CDR3 has 14 residues. With 6 bases removed from V and 1 base from J, the gap between germline ends came to 10 bases. CDR1 and CDR2 from the germline V gene are MDHEN and SYDVKM. The CDR3 DNA is TGTGCCAGCAGGAAAGGGGGGAGCAATCAGCCCCAGCATTTT. It codes for CASRKGGSNQPQHF. Full variable domain (rest looked up from reference TRBV28 and TRBJ1-5): DVKVTQSSRYLVKRTGEKVFLECVQDMDHENMFWYRQDPGLGLRLIYFSYDVKMKEKGDIPEGYSVSREKKERFSLILESASTNQTSMYLCASRKGGSNQPQHFGDGTRLSIL.

The gene calls are TRBV6-5 and TRBJ2-2; D is unresolved. The CDR3 has 14 residues. From germline, CDR1 is MNHEY and CDR2 SVGAGI. The V end was cut by 4 bases, the J end by 1 base, with 7 bases between. CDR3 DNA sequence: TGTGCCAGCAGTTTCCATCGGAACACCGGGGAGCTGTTTTTT. Protein: CASSFHRNTGELFF.

The chain recombines TRBV18 with TRBJ1-2; tentatively, D is TRBD1 (5 bases). Germline lookup yields CDR1 KGHSH and CDR2 LQKENI. The V gene lost 6 bases and the J gene lost 4 bases, with 21 bases spanning the gap. This CDR3 spans 16 amino acids. CDR3 DNA sequence: TGTGCCAGCTCCCCCACTCAAACATCAGGGATCTATGGCTACACCTTC. This sequence encodes CASSPTQTSGIYGYTF.

The chain recombines TRBV27 with TRBJ1-1; tentatively, D is TRBD1 (5 bases). Germline CDR1 is MNHEY and CDR2 is SMNVEV (reference sequence). V dropped 3 bases and J dropped 0 bases, with 5 bases sitting between them. This CDR3 is 13 amino acids long. CDR3 region: CASSLTVNTEAFF. For the CDR3, the DNA is TGTGCCAGCAGTTTGACAGTGAACACTGAAGCTTTCTTT.

CDR3 nucleotides: TGTGCCAGCAGCGTTGCAGAAATCACCGGGGAGCTGTTTTTT. Translation: CASSVAEITGELFF. The J gene is TRBJ2-2, the V gene TRBV9; no clear D. Trimming stripped 2 bases from V and 4 bases from J, with 9 bases between. CDR3 length equals 14 residues. The germline CDR1 and CDR2 sequences are SGDLS and YYNGEE.